Listed below are T cell receptor beta chains from one sample, sequenced in a study of cytomegalovirus exposure and HLA in healthy donors. Libraries were prepared by immunoSEQ multiplex PCR; TCRdb keeps only in-frame clonotypes and omits some of them. The sample has under 250,000 clones; 87% are singletons. Material: PBMCs. All receptors derive from a man aged 18 to 29 in good health and CMV-seropositive. Both conserved end residues are part of each CDR3. Fields, in order: D gene, V gene, clone size, CDR3 length, J gene, CDR3 protein, CDR3 DNA. The D gene is left open where the match is weak. The size of a clone is reported for some rows only, either as once, few or many, or as a class for expanded clones.

d_call: -
v_call: TRBV29-1
clone_size: -
cdr3_length: 14
j_call: TRBJ1-2
cdr3_aa: CSVTGINPNYGYTF
cdr3_nt: TGCAGCGTTACAGGCATTAACCCAAACTATGGCTACACCTTC

d_call: -
v_call: TRBV18
clone_size: -
cdr3_length: 13
j_call: TRBJ2-5
cdr3_aa: CASSLQPRETQYF
cdr3_nt: TGTGCCAGCTCACTTCAGCCCCGAGAGACCCAGTACTTC

d_call: TRBD1
v_call: TRBV11-1
clone_size: once
cdr3_length: 15
j_call: TRBJ2-5
cdr3_aa: CASSPRDRYQETQYF
cdr3_nt: TGTGCCAGCAGCCCCAGGGACAGATACCAAGAGACCCAGTACTTC

d_call: -
v_call: TRBV7-2
clone_size: few
cdr3_length: 11
j_call: TRBJ2-7
cdr3_aa: CASSPSYEQYF
cdr3_nt: TGTGCCAGCAGCCCATCCTACGAGCAGTACTTC

d_call: -
v_call: TRBV30
clone_size: -
cdr3_length: 13
j_call: TRBJ1-3
cdr3_aa: CAWSLGSGNTIYF
cdr3_nt: TGTGCCTGGAGTCTGGGGTCTGGAAACACCATATATTTT

d_call: -
v_call: TRBV27
clone_size: -
cdr3_length: 13
j_call: TRBJ1-2
cdr3_aa: CASSFAGDHGYTF
cdr3_nt: TGTGCCAGCAGTTTTGCCGGGGACCATGGCTACACCTTC

d_call: TRBD2
v_call: TRBV6-5
clone_size: -
cdr3_length: 12
j_call: TRBJ2-7
cdr3_aa: CATGTSVYEQYF
cdr3_nt: TGTGCCACAGGGACTAGCGTGTACGAGCAGTACTTC

d_call: -
v_call: TRBV7-6
clone_size: -
cdr3_length: 15
j_call: TRBJ1-4
cdr3_aa: CASSLARGANEKLFF
cdr3_nt: TGTGCCAGCAGCTTAGCCAGGGGTGCTAATGAAAAACTGTTTTTT

d_call: TRBD2
v_call: TRBV7-8
clone_size: once
cdr3_length: 17
j_call: TRBJ2-4
cdr3_aa: CASSLIRLAGGENIQYF
cdr3_nt: TGTGCCAGCAGCCTGATACGACTAGCGGGAGGTGAAAACATTCAGTACTTC

d_call: -
v_call: TRBV30
clone_size: -
cdr3_length: 12
j_call: TRBJ1-1
cdr3_aa: CAWDRENTEAFF
cdr3_nt: TGTGCCTGGGACCGGGAGAACACTGAAGCTTTCTTT

d_call: TRBD1
v_call: TRBV28
clone_size: -
cdr3_length: 15
j_call: TRBJ1-2
cdr3_aa: CASSLLGGAGYGYTF
cdr3_nt: TGTGCCAGCAGTTTACTAGGGGGCGCTGGCTATGGCTACACCTTC

d_call: -
v_call: TRBV5-4
clone_size: -
cdr3_length: 14
j_call: TRBJ1-4
cdr3_aa: CASSLQGHNEKLFF
cdr3_nt: TGTGCCAGCAGTTTACAGGGTCATAATGAAAAACTGTTTTTT

d_call: -
v_call: TRBV13
clone_size: once
cdr3_length: 15
j_call: TRBJ2-7
cdr3_aa: CASSMGGAGDHEQYF
cdr3_nt: TGTGCCAGCAGCATGGGGGGGGCGGGTGACCACGAGCAGTACTTC

d_call: -
v_call: TRBV6-5
clone_size: -
cdr3_length: 13
j_call: TRBJ2-7
cdr3_aa: CASISGFTYEQYF
cdr3_nt: TGTGCCAGCATTTCTGGCTTCACCTACGAGCAGTACTTC

d_call: TRBD2
v_call: TRBV7-6
clone_size: -
cdr3_length: 14
j_call: TRBJ2-1
cdr3_aa: CASSSRAGVVEQFF
cdr3_nt: TGTGCCAGCAGCTCTCGAGCGGGAGTCGTTGAGCAGTTCTTC

d_call: -
v_call: TRBV7-7
clone_size: -
cdr3_length: 13
j_call: TRBJ2-5
cdr3_aa: CASSLSSRETQYF
cdr3_nt: TGTGCCAGCAGCTTATCTAGTCGGGAGACCCAGTACTTC

d_call: -
v_call: TRBV5-1
clone_size: -
cdr3_length: 12
j_call: TRBJ2-3
cdr3_aa: CASSRVGDTQYF
cdr3_nt: TGCGCCAGCAGTCGTGTTGGGGATACGCAGTATTTT

d_call: TRBD2
v_call: TRBV27
clone_size: -
cdr3_length: 16
j_call: TRBJ2-7
cdr3_aa: CASSLSRGGGYYEQYF
cdr3_nt: TGTGCCAGCAGTTTATCGAGAGGCGGGGGATATTACGAGCAGTACTTC

d_call: -
v_call: TRBV7-3
clone_size: -
cdr3_length: 13
j_call: TRBJ2-2
cdr3_aa: CASSPFVDGELFF
cdr3_nt: TGTGCCAGCAGCCCCTTTGTCGACGGGGAGCTGTTTTTT

d_call: TRBD1
v_call: TRBV5-1
clone_size: -
cdr3_length: 14
j_call: TRBJ1-2
cdr3_aa: CASSLGQGKDGYTF
cdr3_nt: TGCGCCAGCAGCTTGGGACAGGGGAAGGACGGCTACACCTTC

d_call: TRBD2
v_call: TRBV29-1
clone_size: -
cdr3_length: 11
j_call: TRBJ2-1
cdr3_aa: CSVRLANEQFF
cdr3_nt: TGCAGCGTCCGACTAGCCAATGAGCAGTTCTTC